This T cell receptor (beta chain) was recovered during a study of T cells in Graves' hyperthyroidism and ophthalmopathy. Study results and limitations: Separation of ophthalmopathy from stable hyperthyroidism was achieved by a 13 V-J model.

This clonotype was found many times. The antigen is undetermined. TCR beta CDR3 regions were amplified from RNA. Researchers ran a first-round RT-PCR on the TCR CDR3 using the HTBI primer set. MiXCR, run by TCRdb on the multiplex PCR reads, gives a single entry per CDR3 protein. The sample contains about 250,000 distinct CDR3 sequences, 24% of which appear only once. After removal of 0 bases from V and 2 bases from J, the junction contained 4 bases not matched to a gene. Per germline, CDR1 SGHTA and CDR2 FQGNSA. The CDR3 totals 15 residues. Out of around 10 ml of fresh peripheral blood came the PBMCs. The sequencing input was blood. J is TRBJ2-7 and V is TRBV7-2, with 7 bases lining up with TRBD2. The source is a woman between 40 and 55 years old with Graves' ophthalmopathy. The CDR3 DNA reads TGTGCCAGCAGCTTAGCGCCGGGAGGCGCCTACGAGCAGTACTTC. This sequence encodes CASSLAPGGAYEQYF. Using reference TRBV7-2 and TRBJ2-7 for the parts outside the CDR3, the full variable domain is GAGVSQSPSNKVTEKGKDVELRCDPISGHTALYWYRQSLGQGLEFLIYFQGNSAPDKSGLPSDRFSAERTGGSVSTLTIQRTQQEDSAVYLCASSLAPGGAYEQYFGPGTRLTVT.